One and the same sample provided the 5 T cell receptor beta chains below, sequenced in a study of T cells in Graves' hyperthyroidism and ophthalmopathy. RNA transcripts served as the template for amplifying TCR beta CDR3 regions. With the HTBI primer set, the TCR CDR3 went through a first round of RT-PCR. TCRdb independently ran MiXCR on the multiplex PCR reads; one entry per CDR3 protein. The repertoire holds some 300,000 distinct CDR3 sequences, with about 14% as singletons. The sequenced sample was blood. Every receptor here comes from a woman in her 30s with Graves' hyperthyroidism that later progressed to Graves' ophthalmopathy.

This clonotype was detected only a few times. Possible read error: a much larger clone is one base away. J is TRBJ2-1 and V is TRBV11-2; 12 bases agree with TRBD2. CDR1 is SGHAT, CDR2 FQNNGV, per germline. Trimming at V came to 1 base and at J to 9 bases, leaving 10 bases not matched to a gene. The CDR3 is 17 amino acids. In DNA, the CDR3 is TGTGCCAGCAGCTTAGGGACTAGCGGGGCCACCGAAGGTGAGCAGTTCTTC. Its protein is CASSLGTSGATEGEQFF. Variable domain in full (rest from reference TRBV11-2 and TRBJ2-1): EAGVAQSPRYKIIEKRQSVAFWCNPISGHATLYWYQQILGQGPKLLIQFQNNGVVDDSQLPKDRFSAERLKGVDSTLKIQPAKLEDSAVYLCASSLGTSGATEGEQFFGPGTRLTVL.

This clonotype was picked up many times. V usage is TRBV20-1 and J usage is TRBJ2-1; 12 bases are a match to TRBD2. The CDR3 has 17 residues. Germline V gene sequence: CDR1 DFQATT, CDR2 SNEGSKA (reference sequence). V trimming: 7 bases; J trimming: 8 bases; junction bases outside the gene matches: 18. The CDR3 nucleotides read TGCAGTGTCCGGGGGGAACTAGCGGGAGGTAATCGGGATGAGCAGTTCTTC. Its translation is CSVRGELAGGNRDEQFF.

This clonotype was detected a few times. The chain joins TRBV6-5 to TRBJ2-6, with no clear D. V was pared by 2 bases and J by 0 bases, with 8 bases between. CDR3 length equals 16 residues. CDR1 is MNHEY and CDR2 is SVGAGI in the germline V gene. CDR3 sequence reads: CASSYRRVSGANVLTF. The CDR3 DNA reads as TGTGCCAGCAGTTACAGACGGGTCTCTGGGGCCAACGTCCTGACTTTC.

This clonotype was counted ten times or more. The chain is built from TRBV28 and TRBJ1-1; D gene unclear. In germline, CDR1 is MDHEN, CDR2 SYDVKM. Trimming left V 3 bases short and J 8 bases short, with 10 bases between. This CDR3 is built from 12 residues. The CDR3 protein is CASSFGVAEAFF. CDR3 in DNA: TGTGCCAGCAGTTTTGGGGTGGCCGAAGCTTTCTTT.

This clonotype was recorded many times. The chain combines TRBV4-3 with TRBJ2-1; D is perhaps TRBD1 or TRBD2 (5 bases each). Germline assignment: CDR1 LGHNA and CDR2 YSLEER. Trimming cost V 0 bases and J 0 bases, with 18 bases left between them. The CDR3 sequence is 19 residues long. CDR3 nucleotide sequence: TGCGCCAGCAGCCAAGAGGGGCCGCGAGGGCGAGGCTCCTACAATGAGCAGTTCTTC. It encodes CASSQEGPRGRGSYNEQFF.